The clone carrying this TCR beta chain was detected a few times. This entry comes from a study of blood T cell repertoires in COVID-19. Study background: There were acute and convalescent COVID-19 samples, and they came from the United States, Italy and Spain. From T cells, B-cell-depleted T cells, or PBMCs came the material, which was cDNA or gDNA.

Seattle cases were enrolled at active infection and followed longitudinally. CDR1 and CDR2 from the germline V gene are KGHSH and LQKENI. V dropped 6 bases and J dropped 5; count of bases not matched to a gene: 8. The CDR3 runs to 16 residues. This table comes from immunoSEQ multiplex PCR, and its TCRdb copy is limited to in-frame clones, with some not included. Of around 70,000 clones in the sample, over 80% were seen once. This sequence joins TRBV18 and TRBJ1-6; TRBD1 matches at 9 bases. The sequencing input was peripheral blood. The TCR was taken from a man in his fifties or sixties with COVID-19, enrolled during active disease. CDR3 sequence: CASSLGQGTNNSPLHF. The CDR3 bases are TGTGCCAGCTCCCTTGGACAGGGGACGAATAATTCACCCCTCCACTTT.